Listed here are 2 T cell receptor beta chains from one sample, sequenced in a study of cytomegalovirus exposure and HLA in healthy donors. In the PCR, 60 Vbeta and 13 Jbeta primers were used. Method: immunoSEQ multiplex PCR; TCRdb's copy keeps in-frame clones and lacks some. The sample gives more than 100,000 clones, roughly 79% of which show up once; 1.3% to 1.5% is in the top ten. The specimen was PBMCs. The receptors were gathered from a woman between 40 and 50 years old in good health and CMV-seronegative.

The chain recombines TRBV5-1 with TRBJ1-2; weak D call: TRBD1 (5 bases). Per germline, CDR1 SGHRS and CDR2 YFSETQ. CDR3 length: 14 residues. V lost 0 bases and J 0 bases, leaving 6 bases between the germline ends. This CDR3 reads CASSLGGPNYGYTF. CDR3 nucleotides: TGCGCCAGCAGCTTGGGGGGCCCTAACTATGGCTACACCTTC.

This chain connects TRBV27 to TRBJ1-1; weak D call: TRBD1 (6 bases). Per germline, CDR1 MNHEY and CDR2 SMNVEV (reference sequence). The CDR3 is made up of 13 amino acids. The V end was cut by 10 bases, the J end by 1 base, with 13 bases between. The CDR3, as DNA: TGTGCCACCCGACAAGGGGGGAACACTGAAGCTTTCTTT. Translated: CATRQGGNTEAFF.